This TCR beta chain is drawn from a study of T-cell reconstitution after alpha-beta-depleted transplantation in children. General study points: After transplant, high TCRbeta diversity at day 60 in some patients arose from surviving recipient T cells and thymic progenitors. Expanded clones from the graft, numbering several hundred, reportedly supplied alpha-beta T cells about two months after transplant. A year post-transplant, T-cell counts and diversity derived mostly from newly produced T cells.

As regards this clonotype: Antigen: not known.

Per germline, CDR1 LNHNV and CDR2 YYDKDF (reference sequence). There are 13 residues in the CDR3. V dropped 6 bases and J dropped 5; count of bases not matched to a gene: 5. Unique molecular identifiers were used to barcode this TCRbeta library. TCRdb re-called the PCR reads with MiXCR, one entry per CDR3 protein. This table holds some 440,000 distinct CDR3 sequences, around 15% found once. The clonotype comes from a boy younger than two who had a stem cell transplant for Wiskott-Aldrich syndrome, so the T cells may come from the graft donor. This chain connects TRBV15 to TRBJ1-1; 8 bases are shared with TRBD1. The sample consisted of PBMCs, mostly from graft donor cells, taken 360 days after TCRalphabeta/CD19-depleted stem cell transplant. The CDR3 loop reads CATRKTGGTEAFF. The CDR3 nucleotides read TGTGCCACCAGGAAAACAGGGGGGACTGAAGCTTTCTTT.